The sequence of this T cell receptor (beta chain) was determined in a study of neurological immune-mediated disorders. Study-wide results and limits: There were no CDR3 amino acid sequences shared by expanded clones across subjects, a result suggesting private repertoires in all groups. Phylogenetic analysis grouped 18 of 34 multiple sclerosis patients' repertoires together, suggesting a possible repertoire signature.

This CDR3 is 17 amino acids long. The junction had 12 bases not matched to a gene; V was cut back by 7 bases and J by 0 bases. Where libraries were unsorted, they were derived from 2 million PBMCs stored at -80 degrees C. Synthesis of cDNA used 5'RACE (with 10-nucleotide random UMIs). One entry per CDR3 protein, called by TCRdb with MiXCR from the 5' RACE reads. The data show tens of thousands of distinct CDR3 sequences, over 1.2% seen once. This clonotype was picked up many times. What it binds is unknown. The V gene is TRBV12-3 or TRBV12-4, the J gene TRBJ2-5, with TRBD2 identical over 9 bases. Material: PBMCs. This clonotype originated in a woman between 25 and 40 years old with multiple sclerosis. CDR3 region: CASTQRGESSYQETQYF. CDR3 bases: TGTGCCAGCACCCAGCGGGGGGAATCCTCTTACCAAGAGACCCAGTACTTC.